Following are 15 T cell receptor beta chains from one sample sequenced in a study of neoadjuvant anti-PD-1 for oral cavity cancer. The repertoire was sequenced with immunoSEQ multiplex PCR; TCRdb's copy has only in-frame clones and lacks some. The repertoire has approximately 42,000 clones, approximately 80% of them found once; the top ten carry around 4.9%. Time point denoted: after neoadjuvant nivolumab, at surgical resection. The material sequenced was PBMCs, taken after nivolumab (anti-PD-1) treatment. These receptors all stem from a person aged 35-79 years with oral cavity squamous cell carcinoma.

This clone was seen more than once but under ten times. J is TRBJ1-1 and V is TRBV28; D possibly corresponds to TRBD1 (5 bases). The germline CDR1 and CDR2 sequences are MDHEN and SYDVKM. This CDR3 has 14 amino acids. The V gene lost 3 bases and the J gene lost 3 bases, with 11 bases spanning the gap. CDR3 amino acids: CASSFGGVDTEAFF. CDR3 coding DNA: TGTGCCAGCAGTTTCGGGGGAGTAGACACTGAAGCTTTCTTT.

In its sample, this clone was seen once. The genes are TRBV9 and TRBJ1-6; 11 positions agree with TRBD1. With 4 bases clipped from V and 8 bases from J, the junction kept 8 bases outside the gene matches. Germline CDR1 SGDLS, CDR2 YYNGEE. The length of the CDR3 is 16 residues. The CDR3 reads CASSPRDRGSDSPLHF. The CDR3 nucleotides are TGTGCCAGCAGCCCCCGGGACAGGGGGTCGGATTCACCCCTCCACTTT.

This clone has more than one count but fewer than ten. The chain couples TRBV27 to TRBJ2-1, with 10 bases aligning to TRBD2. There are 18 residues in the CDR3. Germline V gene data show CDR1 as MNHEY and CDR2 as SMNVEV (reference sequence). V lost 2 bases, J lost 5 bases, and 12 bases stayed unmatched. The DNA for the CDR3 is TGTGCCAGCAGTTTAATCTCTTCAGCGGGAGGGCCAAACAATGAGCAGTTCTTC. Protein product: CASSLISSAGGPNNEQFF.

V gene TRBV4-1 combines with J gene TRBJ2-6; D unresolved. Germline CDR1 is MGHRA and CDR2 is YSYEKL. The CDR3 loop spans 19 amino acids. Trimming stripped 0 bases from V and 0 bases from J, with 15 bases between. Written as DNA, the CDR3 is TGCGCCAGCAGCCAAGATGCGGACGGATGGTTCTCTGGGGCCAACGTCCTGACTTTC. As protein: CASSQDADGWFSGANVLTF.

V is TRBV2 and J is TRBJ1-3, with TRBD1 matching 7 bases. Germline trimming cut 5 bases from V and 3 bases from J; bases unmatched to any gene: 4. Germline V gene lookup returns CDR1 SNHLY and CDR2 FYNNEI. This CDR3 has 14 amino acids. In DNA, the CDR3 is TGTGCCAGCAGTTACAGGGGAAGTGGAAACACCATATATTTT. This encodes CASSYRGSGNTIYF. Complete variable domain (other parts from reference TRBV2 and TRBJ1-3): EPEVTQTPSHQVTQMGQEVILRCVPISNHLYFYWYRQILGQKVEFLVSFYNNEISEKSEIFDDQFSVERPDGSNFTLKIRSTKLEDSAMYFCASSYRGSGNTIYFGEGSWLTVV.

This clone was recorded once. V and J are TRBV30 and TRBJ2-1; D uncertain. Trimming cost V 4 bases and J 12 bases, with 13 bases left between them. Germline lookup yields CDR1 GTSNPN and CDR2 SVGIG (reference sequence). The CDR3 totals 11 residues. As DNA, the CDR3 is TGTGCCTGGAATAATAACAAAGCGCAGTTCTTC. This sequence encodes CAWNNNKAQFF.

The J gene is TRBJ1-3, the V gene TRBV28, with D unresolved. With 3 bases removed from V and 4 bases from J, the gap between germline ends came to 7 bases. Germline V gene data show CDR1 as MDHEN and CDR2 as SYDVKM. CDR3 length equals 13 residues. For the CDR3, the DNA is TGTGCCAGCAGTTTGGCAGCAGGAAACACCATATATTTT. Protein product: CASSLAAGNTIYF.

This clone came up once. The CDR3 sequence is CASSLGQDLAGGNTIYF. The CDR3 bases are TGTGCCAGCAGCTTGGGACAAGACCTCGCGGGTGGAAACACCATATATTTT. The rearrangement uses TRBV4-2 and TRBJ1-3; the D gene is possibly TRBD1 (6 bases). The germline V gene encodes CDR1 LGHNA and CDR2 YNFKEQ. Trimming pared 5 bases from V and 3 bases from J, leaving 20 bases between. This CDR3 is built from 17 residues.

The V gene is TRBV5-1, the J gene TRBJ2-2; D tentatively fits TRBD1 or TRBD2 (6 bases each). The length of the CDR3 is 17 residues. Germline V gives CDR1 SGHRS, CDR2 YFSETQ. Trimming removed 2 bases from V and 3 bases from J, with 17 bases in between. CDR3 amino acids: CASSFSGALTYTGELFF. Here the CDR3 DNA reads TGCGCCAGCAGCTTTTCGGGGGCCCTCACTTACACCGGGGAGCTGTTTTTT.

V is TRBV28 and J is TRBJ1-2; 7 nucleotides line up with TRBD1. V was clipped by 2 bases and J by 4 bases; unmatched bases: 7. Germline assignment: CDR1 MDHEN and CDR2 SYDVKM. The CDR3 contains 15 residues. CDR3 nucleotide sequence: TGTGCCAGCAGTTTAGGGGCAGGGGGAGGCTATGGCTACACCTTC. This gives the protein CASSLGAGGGYGYTF.

The chain combines TRBV5-6 with TRBJ1-1, with no clear D. From germline, CDR1 is SGHDT and CDR2 YYEEEE. With 7 bases removed from V and 1 base from J, the gap between germline ends came to 5 bases. The CDR3 has 11 amino acids. The CDR3 here is CASSWNTEAFF. The CDR3 coding sequence is TGTGCCAGCTCGTGGAACACTGAAGCTTTCTTT.

V is TRBV10-3 and J is TRBJ2-2; D gene uncertain. The CDR3 covers 17 residues. The germline V gene encodes CDR1 ENHRY and CDR2 SYGVKD. V lost 0 bases and J 0 bases, leaving 11 bases between the germline ends. DNA of the CDR3: TGTGCCATCAGTGAGTCGATCGTGCGGTCGAACACCGGGGAGCTGTTTTTT. Translation: CAISESIVRSNTGELFF.

The V and J genes are TRBV15 and TRBJ2-7; TRBD1 aligns across 9 bases. Germline CDR1 LNHNV, CDR2 YYDKDF (reference sequence). This CDR3 is built from 15 residues. Trimming took 0 bases from V and 6 from J; bases not matched to a gene: 6. The CDR3 reads CATSREDRGEGEQYF. CDR3 DNA sequence: TGTGCCACCAGCAGAGAGGACAGGGGAGAGGGCGAGCAGTACTTC. The entire variable domain, with the rest obtained from reference TRBV15 and TRBJ2-7, is as follows: DAMVIQNPRYQVTQFGKPVTLSCSQTLNHNVMYWYQQKSSQAPKLLFHYYDKDFNNEADTPDNFQSRRPNTSFCFLDIRSPGLGDTAMYLCATSREDRGEGEQYFGPGTRLTVT.

The gene calls are TRBV6-4 and TRBJ1-2; D ambiguous. The germline V gene encodes CDR1 MRHNA and CDR2 SNTAGT. This CDR3 has 15 amino acids. V was trimmed by 2 bases and J by 7 bases, leaving 17 bases between them. The CDR3 DNA reads TGTGCCAGCAGTGACGTATGGGGAATAGAGGGTGGCTACACCTTC. Its protein product is CASSDVWGIEGGYTF.

This clone came up once. The genes are TRBV6-1 and TRBJ2-7, with 7 bases lining up with TRBD1. Germline CDR1 MNHNS, CDR2 SASEGT. This CDR3 is built from 12 residues. Trimming cost V 5 bases and J 3 bases; bases outside gene matches: 1. The CDR3 region has the DNA TGTGCCAGCAGTTGGACAGGCTACGAGCAGTACTTC. Translated, it gives CASSWTGYEQYF.